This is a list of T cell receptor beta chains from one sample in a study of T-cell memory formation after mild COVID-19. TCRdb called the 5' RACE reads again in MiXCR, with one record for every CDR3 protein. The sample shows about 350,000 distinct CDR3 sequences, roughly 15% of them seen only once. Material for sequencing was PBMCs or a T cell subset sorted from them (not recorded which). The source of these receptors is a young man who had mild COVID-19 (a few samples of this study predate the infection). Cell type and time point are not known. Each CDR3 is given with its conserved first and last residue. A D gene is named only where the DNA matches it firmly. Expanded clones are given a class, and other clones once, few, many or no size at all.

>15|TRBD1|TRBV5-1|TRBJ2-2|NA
TGCGCCAGCAGGGCCGGGACAGGGCACAACGGGGAGCTGTTTTTT
CASRAGTGHNGELFF
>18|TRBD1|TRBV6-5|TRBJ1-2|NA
TGTGCCAGCAGTTACACCGGACAGGGGTTATTAGCTAACTATGGCTACACCTTC
CASSYTGQGLLANYGYTF
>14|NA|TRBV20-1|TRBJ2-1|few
TGCAGTGTTCCCCCCGGGGGAGTATACAATGAGCAGTTCTTC
CSVPPGGVYNEQFF
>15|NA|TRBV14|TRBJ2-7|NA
TGTGCCAGCAGCCAAGAGACGGGGGGCTGGTACGAGCAGTACTTC
CASSQETGGWYEQYF
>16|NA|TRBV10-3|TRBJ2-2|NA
TGTGCCATCAGTGAGAGGGCTGTGAGGAACACCGGGGAGCTGTTTTTT
CAISERAVRNTGELFF
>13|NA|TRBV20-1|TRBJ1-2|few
TGCAGTGCTTCGAGAGGGCCTAACTATGGCTACACCTTC
CSASRGPNYGYTF
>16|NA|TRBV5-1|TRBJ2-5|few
TGCGCCAGCAGCTTCTCCCGCGAAAGGGTAGAAGAGACCCAGTACTTC
CASSFSRERVEETQYF
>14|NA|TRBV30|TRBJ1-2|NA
TGTGCCTGGAAAGGGAGGGAGAAGCCTAGAGGCTACACCTTC
CAWKGREKPRGYTF
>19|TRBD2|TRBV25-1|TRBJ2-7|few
TGTGCCAGCAGTGGGTCCGTGGTCTCGGAGAGCGGGGGACCCTACGAGCAGTACTTC
CASSGSVVSESGGPYEQYF
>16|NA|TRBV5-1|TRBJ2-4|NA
TGCGCCAGCAGCTGGAAAACGGGGCTAGCCAAAAACATTCAGTACTTC
CASSWKTGLAKNIQYF
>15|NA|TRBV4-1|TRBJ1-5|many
TGCGCCAGCAGCCAAGAGGTTACGGGTGAGCAGCCCCAGCATTTT
CASSQEVTGEQPQHF
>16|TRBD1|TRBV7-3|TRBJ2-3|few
TGTGCCAGCAGCCTAAGGGTGGGGACAGTCACAGATACGCAGTATTTT
CASSLRVGTVTDTQYF
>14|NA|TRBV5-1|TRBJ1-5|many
TGCGCCAGCAGCCCCCGGGGGGGCAATCAGCCCCAGCATTTT
CASSPRGGNQPQHF